This T cell receptor (beta chain) stems from a study of shared clonotypes between healthy human individuals. The V end lost 2 bases, the J end lost 0 bases, and 19 bases lay between the germline ends. The CDR3 loop spans 18 amino acids. Germline V gene data show CDR1 as MDHEN and CDR2 as SYDVKM. Measured with immunoSEQ multiplex PCR; TCRdb has only the in-frame clones, and not every one. The repertoire consists of about 2.3 million clones, with just over 90% occurring once and the leading ten covering about 0.41%. V gene TRBV28 combines with J gene TRBJ1-1; D unclear. Sequenced input: naive CD4+ T cells from PBMCs. Described subset: CD45RA+ positively selected. The receptor was isolated from a man between 18 and 35 years old in good health. Some clones in this sample may be carry-over from other donors' samples. The CDR3 region is CASSLRRRPGRMNTEAFF. The DNA for the CDR3 is TGTGCCAGCAGTTTAAGGAGACGACCTGGGAGGATGAACACTGAAGCTTTCTTT.